Each of the 13 T cell receptor beta chains below was sequenced from the same sample in a study of T cell responses to AZD1222 COVID-19 vaccine. TCRdb keeps only in-frame clones here, not all; method: immunoSEQ multiplex PCR. The sample carries 90,000 to 150,000 clones, 70% to 90% recorded once. The sample consisted of peripheral blood, taken on day 0 of AZD1222 vaccination. All receptors come from an adult in good health.

The chain links TRBV10-3 to TRBJ2-7; D possibly corresponds to TRBD2 (6 bases). This CDR3 is built from 15 residues. Germline CDR1 is ENHRY and CDR2 is SYGVKD. V was cut by 6 bases and J by 2 bases, with 17 bases left in between. CDR3 amino acids: CAISAQEGKTYEQYF. CDR3 DNA sequence: TGTGCCATCAGCGCCCAGGAGGGGAAAACCTACGAGCAGTACTTC.

The rearrangement uses TRBV7-8 and TRBJ2-1; 8 nucleotides line up with TRBD2. V shed 5 bases, J shed 0 bases, and the junction held 15 bases outside the gene matches. CDR3 length: 19 residues. Germline CDR1 and CDR2: SGHVS and FQNEAQ. The CDR3 protein is CASSASGGRTTRSYNEQFF. The CDR3 nucleotides are TGTGCCAGCAGCGCTTCCGGCGGGAGGACCACTCGCTCCTACAATGAGCAGTTCTTC.

This clone came up a few times. The V call is TRBV19, the J call TRBJ2-7; 9 positions agree with TRBD1. V lost 5 bases and J lost 2; bases outside the gene matches: 7. CDR1 and CDR2 from the germline V gene are LNHDA and SQIVND (reference sequence). This CDR3 has 15 amino acids. As DNA, the CDR3 is TGTGCCAGTAGTGCAGGGACAGGGCCCGCCTACGAGCAGTACTTC. Its protein is CASSAGTGPAYEQYF. The whole variable domain, filled in from reference TRBV19 and TRBJ2-7, reads DGGITQSPKYLFRKEGQNVTLSCEQNLNHDAMYWYRQDPGQGLRLIYYSQIVNDFQKGDIAEGYSVSREKKESFPLTVTSAQKNPTAFYLCASSAGTGPAYEQYFGPGTRLTVT.

The table lists this clone with a count of one. The chain joins TRBV7-3 to TRBJ2-2; 8 nucleotides agree with TRBD1. V lost 5 bases to trimming and J lost 9 bases; unmatched junction nucleotides: 14. Looked up from germline, CDR1 is SGHTA and CDR2 is FQGTGA. The CDR3 extends over 16 amino acids. The CDR3 protein is CASSPTGATSHRELFF. DNA for the CDR3: TGTGCCAGCAGCCCGACAGGGGCCACCAGTCACCGGGAGCTGTTTTTT. The whole variable domain, filled in from reference TRBV7-3 and TRBJ2-2, reads GAGVSQTPSNKVTEKGKYVELRCDPISGHTALYWYRQSLGQGPEFLIYFQGTGAADDSGLPNDRFFAVRPEGSVSTLKIQRTERGDSAVYLCASSPTGATSHRELFFGEGSRLTVL.

The CDR3 loop reads CASSLAWQAEAFF. Written as DNA, the CDR3 is TGTGCCAGCAGCTTGGCCTGGCAGGCGGAAGCTTTCTTT. The rearrangement links TRBV5-4 to TRBJ1-1; no clear D gene. CDR3 length: 13 residues. The V end was cut by 0 bases, the J end by 8 bases, with 11 bases between. Germline loops: CDR1 SGHNT, CDR2 YYREEE (reference sequence). The complete variable domain, with remaining parts taken from reference TRBV5-4 and TRBJ1-1, reads ETGVTQSPTHLIKTRGQQVTLRCSSQSGHNTVSWYQQALGQGPQFIFQYYREEENGRGNFPPRFSGLQFPNYSSELNVNALELDDSALYLCASSLAWQAEAFFGQGTRLTVV.

This chain connects TRBV12-3 or TRBV12-4 to TRBJ1-2; D may be TRBD1 (5 bases). The V end lost 8 bases, the J end lost 12 bases, and 19 bases lay between the germline ends. There are 12 residues in the CDR3. CDR3 nucleotides: TGTGCCAGCTCCTCGGGGGGTGCGTTAGACACCTTC. This translates into CASSSGGALDTF.

The chain is built from TRBV5-4 and TRBJ1-4, with 8 bases identical to TRBD1. The CDR3 is 15 amino acids. With 4 bases clipped from V and 0 bases from J, the junction kept 2 bases outside the gene matches. CDR1 is SGHNT, CDR2 YYREEE, per germline (reference sequence). DNA of the CDR3: TGTGCCAGCAGCCGGGACAGGACAACTAATGAAAAACTGTTTTTT. It specifies CASSRDRTTNEKLFF.

This chain joins TRBV28 and TRBJ1-2; D unclear. V gave up 3 bases and J gave up 5 bases, with 22 bases separating them. The CDR3 totals 17 residues. Looked up from germline, CDR1 is MDHEN and CDR2 is SYDVKM. Here the CDR3 DNA reads TGTGCCAGCAGTTTGCACTTTGGAGGGCATAAGAATTATGGCTACACCTTC. It yields the protein CASSLHFGGHKNYGYTF.

V and J are TRBV7-2 and TRBJ1-5; D gene ambiguous. Germline V CDR1 and CDR2: SGHTA, FQGNSA. The length of the CDR3 is 13 residues. Between the trimmed V and J ends, which lost 5 bases and 7 bases, there was a span of 12 bases. Here the CDR3 reads CASSPHPEQPQHF. The DNA for the CDR3 is TGTGCCAGCAGCCCCCACCCGGAGCAGCCCCAGCATTTT.

The chain couples TRBV9 to TRBJ2-7; the D is unclear. The CDR3 has 12 residues. Germline lookup yields CDR1 SGDLS and CDR2 YYNGEE. Trimming pared 4 bases from V and 3 bases from J, leaving 8 bases between. This CDR3 reads CASSQDLYEQYF. The CDR3 DNA sequence: TGTGCCAGCAGCCAGGACCTCTACGAGCAGTACTTC.

The chain uses TRBV6-5 and TRBJ2-7; D is unclear. Germline CDR1 MNHEY, CDR2 SVGAGI. The CDR3 is made up of 13 amino acids. The V and J ends lost 2 bases and 3 bases respectively, with 8 bases between them. The CDR3 region is CASSYGVGYEQYF. DNA of the CDR3: TGTGCCAGCAGTTACGGGGTTGGCTACGAGCAGTACTTC.

The chain is built from TRBV28 and TRBJ2-1; D is perhaps TRBD2 (6 bases). There are 15 residues in the CDR3. V was cut by 8 bases and J by 0 bases, with 14 bases left in between. Per germline, CDR1 MDHEN and CDR2 SYDVKM. CDR3 bases: TGTGCCAGCCGAATTGGCGGGGTCTCCTACAATGAGCAGTTCTTC. Its protein is CASRIGGVSYNEQFF.

This clone was found many times. The J gene is TRBJ2-7, the V gene TRBV7-9; possibly TRBD1 or TRBD2 for D (6 bases each). The germline gives CDR1 SEHNR, CDR2 FQNEAQ (reference sequence). This CDR3 has 13 amino acids. Trimming shortened V by 5 bases and J by 2 bases, and 10 bases separated the two germline ends. Written as DNA, the CDR3 is TGTGCCAGCAGCAAGGGGGGCCCCTACGAGCAGTACTTC. This gives the protein CASSKGGPYEQYF.